The 15 T cell receptor beta chains below all came from one sample that was sequenced in a study of tumor and adjacent non-tumor tissue in lung cancer. A modified ARM-PCR protocol with three rounds of nested PCR amplified TCRbeta. Each CDR3 protein gets one entry after TCRdb re-called the multiplex PCR reads with MiXCR. The table has 200,000 or so distinct CDR3 sequences, approximately 74% seen once. RNA was extracted from bulk tissue without any cell sorting. Sequenced input: lung tumor tissue. Receptors were obtained from a man aged 60-69 years with non-small cell lung cancer.

This clonotype was recorded a few times. The missing conserved phenylalanine or tryptophan at the end of this CDR3 makes a read error likely. The J gene is TRBJ1-2, the V gene TRBV29-1, with D perhaps matching TRBD1 (6 bases). The CDR3 has 15 amino acids. Germline assignment: CDR1 SQVTM and CDR2 ANQGSEA. V lost 4 bases and J 3 bases, leaving 18 bases between the germline ends. The CDR3 protein is CSVGQETDYYYGYTI. The CDR3 DNA is TGCAGCGTTGGACAGGAGACCGATTATTACTATGGCTACACCATA.

The CDR3 region has the DNA TGTGCCAGCAGTTTAGGAGGGACTGTTGGGCAGTTCTTC. Residues: CASSLGGTVGQFF. The V call is TRBV12-3 or TRBV12-4, the J call TRBJ2-1; TRBD2 is a possible D gene (6 bases). With 1 base removed from V and 12 bases from J, the gap between germline ends came to 13 bases. This CDR3 spans 13 amino acids.

With respect to this clonotype: Being one base from a much bigger clone, this may be a read error. This sequence joins TRBV6-1 and TRBJ2-2; tentative D call: TRBD1 (5 bases). The CDR3 totals 13 residues. With 6 bases removed from V and 2 bases from J, the gap between germline ends came to 7 bases. Germline loops: CDR1 MNHNS, CDR2 SASEGT. The CDR3 DNA is TGTGCCAGCAGGGACACAAACACCGGGGAGCTGTTTTTT. It encodes CASRDTNTGELFF.

A note on this clonotype: This sequence may be a read error, since a much larger clone differs from it by one base. The genes are TRBV6-5 and TRBJ2-1, with D tentatively TRBD2 (6 bases). In germline, CDR1 is MNHEY, CDR2 SVGAGI. The CDR3 has 16 residues. The CDR3 is CASSTERVSSYSEQFF. The CDR3 region has the DNA TGTGCCAGCAGTACAGAGCGGGTCAGCTCCTACAGTGAGCAGTTCTTC.

Concerning this clonotype: Just one base apart from a much larger clone, this may be a read error. The chain couples TRBV20-1 to TRBJ2-5, with a weak D call TRBD2 (6 bases). Looked up from germline, CDR1 is DFQATT and CDR2 is SNEGSKA (reference sequence). The CDR3 contains 14 residues. Here the CDR3 reads CNARDSGGQETQYF. The CDR3 bases are TGCAATGCTAGAGATTCCGGGGGACAAGAGACCCAGTACTTC.

Of note for this clonotype: A much larger clone is a single base away; this may be a read error. V and J are TRBV6-5 and TRBJ2-2; no reliable D call. The CDR3 contains 13 residues. V was shortened by 0 bases and J by 6 bases, with 5 bases between the two germline ends. Germline V lookup: CDR1 MNHEY, CDR2 SVGAGI. The CDR3 bases are TGTGCCAGCAGTTACTCCCACGCCGGGGAGCTGTTTTTT. Its translation: CASSYSHAGELFF.

This chain connects TRBV20-1 to TRBJ2-1; maybe TRBD2 (6 bases). CDR1 DFQATT and CDR2 SNEGSKA come from the germline V gene (reference sequence). The CDR3 spans 15 residues. CDR3 in amino acids: CAASDDGNSYNEQFF. The DNA for the CDR3 is TGCGCTGCTAGCGACGACGGAAACTCCTACAATGAGCAGTTCTTC.

In the case of this clonotype: One end of the junction fails to match germline, which may point to a read error. The V call is TRBV28, the J call TRBJ1-2; TRBD1 aligns across 12 bases. The CDR3 extends over 16 amino acids. Germline CDR1 is MDHEN and CDR2 is SYDVKM. Here the CDR3 reads CASSTPWGTGGYGHTF. In nucleotides, the CDR3 is TGTGCCAGCAGTACCCCATGGGGGACAGGGGGCTATGGCCACACCTTC.

Comment on this clonotype: A much larger clonotype is one base distant, so this may be a read error. V and J are TRBV29-1 and TRBJ2-4, with TRBD1 matching 9 bases. In germline, CDR1 is SQVTM, CDR2 ANQGSEA. This CDR3 has 13 amino acids. This chain's CDR3 is CSLRDRVKNVQYF. The DNA for the CDR3 is TGCAGCCTCCGGGACAGGGTCAAAAACGTTCAGTACTTC.

This rearrangement joins TRBV5-1 to TRBJ2-1, with 7 nucleotides matching TRBD2. The CDR3 runs 16 residues. CDR1 and CDR2 (germline): SGHRS, YFSETQ. The trim removed 0 bases at V and 11 bases at J, leaving 14 bases unmatched. The CDR3 loop reads CASSLDPGGGGGKQFF. DNA for the CDR3: TGCGCCAGCAGCTTGGACCCGGGAGGTGGTGGGGGGAAGCAGTTCTTC.

The V and J genes are TRBV20-1 and TRBJ2-4; 15 bases are a match to TRBD2. The CDR3 totals 19 residues. CDR1 and CDR2 from the germline V gene are DFQATT and SNEGSKA (reference sequence). The ends lost 4 bases at V and 2 bases at J; junction bases unmatched: 12. CDR3 loop: CSAIRTGTSGRTSKNIQYF. As DNA, the CDR3 is TGCAGTGCTATACGAACCGGGACTAGCGGGAGGACTTCCAAAAACATTCAGTACTTC.

Regarding this clonotype: The junction and the germline gene differ at one end; a read error may be behind it. The V and J genes are TRBV11-3 and TRBJ2-7, with D possibly being TRBD1 (6 bases). This CDR3 has 14 residues. The V gene's germline CDR1 is SGHNT and CDR2 YENEEA. The DNA for the CDR3 is TGCGCCAGCAGCTTACGGCAGGGGACCTACGATCAGTACTTC. It encodes CASSLRQGTYDQYF.

By share of the sample, this clonotype is medium-sized. The V call is TRBV11-3, the J call TRBJ1-5; D is perhaps TRBD1 (5 bases). Per the germline V gene, CDR1 is SGHNT and CDR2 is YENEEA. The CDR3 sequence is 13 residues long. V was trimmed by 4 bases and J by 1 base, leaving 5 bases between them. The CDR3 nucleotides read TGTGCCAGCAGCTGGGGGAGCAATCAGCCCCAGCATTTT. It encodes CASSWGSNQPQHF.

The chain has TRBV5-1 and TRBJ1-4; no reliable D call. The CDR3 spans 13 residues. Germline V CDR1 and CDR2: SGHRS, YFSETQ. The CDR3 bases are TGCGCTTATAAGAGGGCGATTAATGAAAAACTGTTTTTT. Protein product: CAYKRAINEKLFF.

Of note for this clonotype: A junction end diverges from the germline sequence, so it may reflect a read error. The chain couples TRBV6-5 to TRBJ2-7, with D uncertain. Germline values: CDR1 MNHEY, CDR2 SVGAGI. This CDR3 is built from 16 residues. CDR3 loop: CVSSYSGIRQSYEQYF. In nucleotides, the CDR3 is TGTGTCAGCAGTTACTCGGGTATTCGTCAGAGCTACGAGCAGTACTTC.